This T cell receptor beta chain was profiled in a study of cytomegalovirus exposure and HLA in healthy donors. Study details: The study's early data release held roughly 90 million unique TCRs from HLA-typed donors.

Comments on this clone: Its antigen is not identified.

Study-wide points: As was reported, the classifier diagnosed cytomegalovirus status with high specificity and sensitivity.

The V end was cut by 1 base, the J end by 3 bases, with 8 bases between. The germline CDR1 and CDR2 sequences are SGHDT and YYEEEE. The CDR3 loop spans 14 amino acids. Both 60 Vbeta primers and 13 Jbeta primers went into the PCR. Original data processing: Per a later analysis, the number of unique TCR beta chains was roughly 80 million, of which around 9.9 million were shared. Repertoires were generated with immunoSEQ multiplex PCR, while TCRdb's copy carries only in-frame clones and drops some. That table furnishes V, J and clone size, whereas the DNA furnished D and trimming. The sample holds some 120,000 clones, over 75% seen once.

The chain combines TRBV5-6 with TRBJ2-1; D might be TRBD1 (5 bases). The sequenced material came from PBMCs. This receptor was identified in a man aged 25-45 years in good health and CMV-seronegative. CDR3 residues: CASSLTGNYNEQFF. DNA for the CDR3: TGTGCCAGCAGCTTGACAGGAAACTACAATGAGCAGTTCTTC.